Listed below are T cell receptor beta chains from one sample, sequenced in a study of blood T cells in healthy people across ages. TCRdb analysed the 5' RACE reads with MiXCR anew, one entry per CDR3 protein. This table has hundreds of thousands of distinct CDR3 sequences, roughly 41% appearing once. Sequencing was performed on blood. The receptors come from a woman aged 60 to 75 in good health. Both conserved end residues are part of each CDR3. D genes are given only for firm matches. A clone size is listed for some rows: how often the clone was seen (once, few, many), or a class if it is expanded.

TRBJ2-5 TRBV20-1 few - CSAPDGTPQETQYF TGCAGTGCGCCCGACGGGACTCCACAAGAGACCCAGTACTTC
TRBJ2-7 TRBV6-2/TRBV6-3 - - CASSFKSSYEQYF TGTGCCAGCAGTTTCAAGAGCTCCTACGAGCAGTACTTC
TRBJ2-3 TRBV5-1 few - CASSLALATSTDTQYF TGCGCCAGCAGCTTGGCCTTAGCGACTAGCACAGATACGCAGTATTTT
TRBJ2-7 TRBV20-1 - TRBD2 CSARDLAGGYNEQYF TGCAGTGCTAGAGATCTGGCGGGGGGCTACAATGAGCAGTACTTC
TRBJ2-7 TRBV4-1 - TRBD1 CASSRGQGLSYEQYF TGCGCCAGCAGCCGGGGACAGGGGCTCTCCTACGAGCAGTACTTC
TRBJ1-6 TRBV3-1 - TRBD1 CASSQDGGTGNSPLHF TGTGCCAGCAGCCAAGATGGGGGGACAGGGAATTCACCCCTCCACTTT
TRBJ1-2 TRBV27 once TRBD1 CASSLSRTGHYYGYTF TGTGCCAGCAGTTTATCCCGGACAGGGCACTACTATGGCTACACCTTC
TRBJ2-5 TRBV6-2/TRBV6-3 - - CASSALRRAGYVSEQYF TGTGCCAGCAGTGCCTTAAGACGGGCAGGTTATGTTAGTGAGCAGTACTTC
TRBJ2-1 TRBV6-2/TRBV6-3 many TRBD2 CASSPLASGRAEAYNEQFF TGTGCCAGCAGTCCCCTGGCTAGCGGGAGGGCCGAGGCCTACAATGAGCAGTTCTTC
TRBJ1-1 TRBV7-3 few TRBD1 CASSPRQGSASSTEAFF TGTGCCAGCAGCCCGAGACAGGGTAGTGCTTCGAGCACTGAAGCTTTCTTT
TRBJ1-1 TRBV27 - - CASMAEYGGDRATEAFF TGTGCCAGCATGGCGGAGTATGGAGGGGATCGGGCCACTGAAGCTTTCTTT
TRBJ2-2 TRBV5-1 - TRBD1 CASSPRTGYTGELFF TGCGCCAGCAGCCCGCGGACAGGGTACACCGGGGAGCTGTTTTTT
TRBJ2-1 TRBV6-2/TRBV6-3 - TRBD1 CASSSPYPGTGYGDEQFF TGTGCCAGCAGTTCCCCTTACCCAGGGACAGGGTATGGGGATGAGCAGTTCTTC
TRBJ1-5 TRBV29-1 - - CSVGSGDQPQHF TGCAGCGTTGGTAGTGGGGATCAGCCCCAGCATTTT
TRBJ2-7 TRBV6-5 few - CASSRPGQGYEQYF TGTGCCAGCAGTCGCCCGGGGCAGGGCTACGAGCAGTACTTC
TRBJ2-1 TRBV12-3/TRBV12-4 - - CASTVAVSSYNEQFF TGTGCCAGCACCGTAGCGGTCAGCTCCTACAATGAGCAGTTCTTC
TRBJ2-5 TRBV6-2/TRBV6-3 - - CASSGQEGFEQYF TGTGCCAGCAGTGGGCAAGAAGGGTTTGAGCAGTACTTC
TRBJ2-3 TRBV6-6 few - CASTPLGSTDTQYF TGTGCCAGCACCCCCCTCGGCAGCACAGATACGCAGTATTTT
TRBJ2-3 TRBV6-5 - TRBD2 CASSYSLAGGASTDTQYF TGTGCCAGCAGTTACTCGCTAGCGGGAGGGGCTAGCACAGATACGCAGTATTTT
TRBJ2-7 TRBV27 - - CASSLDLGAEQYF TGTGCCAGCAGTTTAGATTTGGGGGCCGAGCAGTACTTC
TRBJ2-1 TRBV11-2 - TRBD2 CASTERLAVYTEQFF TGTGCCAGCACAGAAAGGCTAGCGGTCTACACTGAGCAGTTCTTC
TRBJ1-4 TRBV7-2 - - CASSARGANEKLFF TGTGCCAGCAGCGCTAGAGGGGCAAATGAAAAACTGTTTTTT
TRBJ2-1 TRBV12-3/TRBV12-4 - TRBD2 CASRLTSVYNEQFF TGTGCCAGCAGACTGACTAGCGTATACAACGAGCAGTTCTTC
TRBJ1-2 TRBV5-1 few - CASSPTSRNYGYTF TGCGCCAGCAGCCCCACTTCCAGGAACTATGGCTACACCTTC
TRBJ2-1 TRBV9 few TRBD2 CASSVVPSGNEQFF TGTGCCAGCAGCGTAGTTCCTAGCGGCAATGAGCAGTTCTTC
TRBJ1-2 TRBV4-1 - TRBD1 CASSLAGTGTMDTF TGCGCCAGCAGCCTCGCCGGGACAGGGACGATGGACACCTTC
TRBJ2-5 TRBV3-1 - TRBD2 CASSQRGRAGQETQYF TGTGCCAGCAGCCAAAGAGGGCGAGCGGGGCAAGAGACCCAGTACTTC
TRBJ1-1 TRBV3-1 - - CASSRGGFSTEAFF TGTGCCAGCAGCCGGGGGGGATTCAGCACTGAAGCTTTCTTT
TRBJ2-6 TRBV6-2/TRBV6-3 - TRBD1 CASRAGGTGGSYVLTF TGTGCCAGCAGAGCAGGTGGGACAGGGGGTTCATACGTCCTGACTTTC